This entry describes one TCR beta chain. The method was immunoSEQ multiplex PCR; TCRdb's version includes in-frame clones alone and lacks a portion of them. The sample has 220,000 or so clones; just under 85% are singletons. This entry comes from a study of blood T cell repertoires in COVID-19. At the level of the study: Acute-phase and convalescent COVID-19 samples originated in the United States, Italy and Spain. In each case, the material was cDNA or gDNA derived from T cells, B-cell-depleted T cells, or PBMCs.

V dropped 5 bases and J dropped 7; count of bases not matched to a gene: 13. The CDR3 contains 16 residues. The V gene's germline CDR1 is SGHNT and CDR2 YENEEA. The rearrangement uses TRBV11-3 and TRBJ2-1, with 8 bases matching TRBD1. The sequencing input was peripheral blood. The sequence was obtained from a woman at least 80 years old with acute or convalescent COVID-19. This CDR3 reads CASSAAGGPGVNEQFF. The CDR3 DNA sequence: TGTGCCAGCAGCGCGGCAGGGGGCCCAGGGGTAAATGAGCAGTTCTTC. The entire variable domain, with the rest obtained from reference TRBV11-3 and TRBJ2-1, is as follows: EAGVVQSPRYKIIEKKQPVAFWCNPISGHNTLYWYLQNLGQGPELLIRYENEEAVDDSQLPKDRFSAERLKGVDSTLKIQPAELGDSAVYLCASSAAGGPGVNEQFFGPGTRLTVL.